Reported below is one TCR beta chain. The antigen is not known. This specimen belongs to a study of CD4+ T cells in melanoma. Study observations and caveats: A reported correlation linked neoantigen-specific CD4+ T cells to CD8+, macrophage and B cell function. Diverse differentiation states were reported for melanoma neoantigen-specific CD4+ T cells.

There are 13 residues in the CDR3. Trimming removed 3 bases at V and 6 bases at J, with 8 bases between. Germline-derived CDR1 and CDR2 are MNHEY and SVGAGI. Clones were sequenced by immunoSEQ multiplex PCR, and TCRdb holds only the in-frame ones, with some missing. The sample includes some 120,000 clones, approximately 92% of them seen just once. This sequence joins TRBV6-5 and TRBJ2-2; D perhaps matches TRBD2 (6 bases). The source is a human donor with melanoma. Specimen: peripheral blood. This CDR3 is CASSYRDSGELFF. For the CDR3, the DNA is TGTGCCAGCAGTTATAGGGACTCCGGGGAGCTGTTTTTT.